Following are 27 T cell receptor beta chains from one sample sequenced in a study of blood T cell repertoires in COVID-19. The repertoire was sequenced with immunoSEQ multiplex PCR; TCRdb's copy has only in-frame clones and lacks some. The table includes almost 80,000 clones, roughly 85% detected once. The sequenced material came from peripheral blood. These TCRs come from a woman in her seventies with acute or convalescent COVID-19.

Here the CDR3 reads CSAKGHLYLETQYF. CDR3 coding DNA: TGCAGCGCCAAGGGACACCTGTATTTGGAGACCCAGTACTTC. The chain couples TRBV29-1 to TRBJ2-5; tentative D call: TRBD1 (6 bases). The CDR3 covers 14 residues. Germline V gene sequence: CDR1 SQVTM, CDR2 ANQGSEA. Trimming cost V 7 bases and J 5 bases, with 20 bases left between them.

The genes are TRBV5-1 and TRBJ2-5, with TRBD2 matching over 8 bases. The junction had 11 bases not matched to a gene; V was cut back by 5 bases and J by 2 bases. Germline V gene data show CDR1 as SGHRS and CDR2 as YFSETQ. This CDR3 is 16 amino acids long. The CDR3 spells CASSYGTRGDQETQYF. CDR3 in DNA: TGCGCCAGCAGTTACGGGACTAGGGGAGATCAAGAGACCCAGTACTTC.

DNA of the CDR3: TGTGCCTGGAGGACTGACCAGGGGGCGCGCGAGCAGTACTTC. It encodes CAWRTDQGAREQYF. The V and J genes are TRBV30 and TRBJ2-7, with 8 bases matching TRBD1. The V gene's germline CDR1 is GTSNPN and CDR2 SVGIG (reference sequence). This CDR3 is 14 amino acids long. V trimming: 3 bases; J trimming: 6 bases; junction bases outside the gene matches: 10.

CDR3 sequence: CATSWGRGLEQYF. In DNA, the CDR3 is TGTGCCACCAGCTGGGGCAGGGGTCTCGAGCAGTACTTC. The chain combines TRBV12-3 or TRBV12-4 with TRBJ2-7; D may be TRBD1 (6 bases). The CDR3 length is 13 residues. V was trimmed by 10 bases and J by 6 bases, leaving 19 bases between them.

The chain employs TRBV5-1 and TRBJ1-6, with TRBD1 identical over 9 bases. The CDR3 covers 17 residues. The germline V gene encodes CDR1 SGHRS and CDR2 YFSETQ. The ends lost 4 bases at V and 6 bases at J; junction bases unmatched: 11. CDR3 in DNA: TGCGCCAGCAGCCTAACTGGGACAGGGAGTTCTAATTCACCCCTCCACTTT. Protein sequence: CASSLTGTGSSNSPLHF.

With regard to this clone: An end of the junction differs from the germline gene, which may be a read error. The V and J genes are TRBV6-1 and TRBJ1-6, with D perhaps matching TRBD1 (5 bases). Germline CDR1 and CDR2: MNHNS and SASEGT. The CDR3 runs to 16 residues. CDR3 DNA: TGTGCCAGCAGTGAATATGGAGGAATTGATTCCGTCCGGGGGGAATTT. Translating it yields CASSEYGGIDSVRGEF.

This clone was picked up one time. J is TRBJ2-1 and V is TRBV4-1, with D possibly being TRBD1 (5 bases). CDR1 is MGHRA and CDR2 is YSYEKL in the germline V gene. With 5 bases removed from V and 7 bases from J, the gap between germline ends came to 27 bases. The CDR3 has 18 residues. The CDR3 sequence is CASSFKLSSGRVENEQFF. The CDR3 DNA follows: TGCGCCAGCAGCTTCAAACTATCTTCGGGCAGGGTTGAGAATGAGCAGTTCTTC.

The rearrangement joins TRBV4-2 to TRBJ2-7; 8 bases align to TRBD1. Germline CDR1 and CDR2: LGHNA and YNFKEQ. The CDR3 is 18 residues long. Unmatched junction bases numbered 16, after V lost 0 bases and J lost 6 bases. The CDR3 region has the DNA TGTGCCAGCAGCCAAGAAGGAGGCTCAGGGGGCGTTTTATCCGAGCAGTACTTC. Amino acid sequence: CASSQEGGSGGVLSEQYF.

This chain joins TRBV29-1 and TRBJ2-1; tentatively, D is TRBD2 (5 bases). The CDR3 runs 14 residues. The ends were cut back, 7 bases at V and 6 bases at J, with 19 bases in the middle. Germline V gives CDR1 SQVTM, CDR2 ANQGSEA. The DNA for the CDR3 is TGCAGCGCGAATAGCGATCTAGGATTCAATGAGCAGTTCTTC. Translating it yields CSANSDLGFNEQFF.

This clone was seen once. The chain recombines TRBV6-5 with TRBJ2-3; the D gene is possibly TRBD2 (6 bases). The CDR3 spans 13 residues. Trimming stripped 2 bases from V and 6 bases from J, with 9 bases between. Germline V gene data show CDR1 as MNHEY and CDR2 as SVGAGI. CDR3 DNA sequence: TGTGCCAGCAGTTACCGGAGGGAGGATACGCAGTATTTT. Amino acids: CASSYRREDTQYF.

V gene TRBV5-1 combines with J gene TRBJ2-5; D is perhaps TRBD2 (5 bases). The CDR3 has 14 residues. V was clipped by 2 bases and J by 4 bases, with 12 bases between them. From germline, CDR1 is SGHRS and CDR2 YFSETQ. The CDR3 loop reads CASSFSAEGETQYF. CDR3 nucleotide sequence: TGCGCCAGCAGCTTTTCGGCCGAGGGAGAGACCCAGTACTTC.

A few counts support this clone. The CDR3 sequence: CASSQPGLGQGARDFF. The CDR3 region has the DNA TGCGCCAGCAGCCAACCGGGTCTGGGACAGGGGGCGAGGGATTTCTTT. The chain employs TRBV4-1 and TRBJ1-1, with TRBD1 identical over 12 bases. This CDR3 is built from 16 residues. Germline CDR1 and CDR2: MGHRA and YSYEKL. V dropped 2 bases and J dropped 13; count of bases not matched to a gene: 14.

The rearrangement joins TRBV5-1 to TRBJ2-2, with a weak D call TRBD2 (5 bases). Trimming removed 1 base from V and 6 bases from J, with 16 bases in between. CDR3 length equals 16 residues. CDR1 is SGHRS and CDR2 is YFSETQ in the germline V gene. CDR3 residues: CASSLRATSSAGELFF. CDR3 nucleotide sequence: TGCGCCAGCAGCTTGCGGGCCACTAGTTCCGCCGGGGAGCTGTTTTTT.

The J gene is TRBJ1-1, the V gene TRBV20-1; tentative D call: TRBD1 (6 bases). Germline V gives CDR1 DFQATT, CDR2 SNEGSKA (reference sequence). Trimming shortened V by 3 bases and J by 4 bases, and 15 bases separated the two germline ends. There are 14 residues in the CDR3. CDR3 nucleotide sequence: TGCAGTGCTAGTAGGGGACAAGGGGGCACTGAAGCTTTCTTT. It translates to CSASRGQGGTEAFF.

The chain joins TRBV7-3 to TRBJ2-1, with 9 bases aligning to TRBD2. This CDR3 has 12 amino acids. V trimming: 5 bases; J trimming: 9 bases; junction bases outside the gene matches: 2. Germline CDR1 SGHTA, CDR2 FQGTGA. In nucleotides, the CDR3 is TGTGCCAGCAGCCTGCGGGAGGGTGAGCAGTTCTTC. As protein: CASSLREGEQFF.

This chain links TRBV5-1 with TRBJ2-3, with 8 bases matching TRBD1. Trimming at V came to 3 bases and at J to 0 bases, leaving 3 bases not matched to a gene. Germline-derived CDR1 and CDR2 are SGHRS and YFSETQ. CDR3 size: 15 residues. CDR3 sequence (DNA): TGCGCCAGCAGCTACGGACAGGGAAGCACAGATACGCAGTATTTT. Its protein is CASSYGQGSTDTQYF.

V usage is TRBV5-4 and J usage is TRBJ1-3, with TRBD1 matching 8 bases. This CDR3 region has 14 residues. CDR1 SGHNT and CDR2 YYREEE come from the germline V gene (reference sequence). Trimming took 7 bases from V and 1 from J; bases not matched to a gene: 4. The CDR3 DNA reads as TGTGCCAGCGGACAGGGTGGATCTGGAAACACCATATATTTT. Protein: CASGQGGSGNTIYF.

The CDR3 reads CASSVDRGGYGYTF. CDR3 nucleotide sequence: TGTGCCAGCAGTGTAGACAGGGGCGGATATGGCTACACCTTC. This sequence joins TRBV6-4 and TRBJ1-2; 8 bases map to TRBD1. The J segment lost 5 bases and the V segment lost 4 bases, leaving 6 bases of the junction unmatched. Germline V CDR1 and CDR2: MRHNA, SNTAGT. This CDR3 contains 14 residues.

V and J are TRBV24-1 and TRBJ2-7; the match to TRBD2 covers 8 bases. This CDR3 has 16 amino acids. V lost 3 bases, J lost 3 bases, and 9 bases stayed unmatched. Germline assignment: CDR1 KGHDR and CDR2 SFDVKD. This CDR3 reads CATSDPHRGGNYEQYF. Written as DNA, the CDR3 is TGTGCCACCAGTGATCCCCATCGGGGGGGCAACTACGAGCAGTACTTC.

J is TRBJ2-1 and V is TRBV19; the match to TRBD1 covers 7 bases. The V and J ends lost 4 bases and 7 bases, in that order; junction bases with no gene match: 13. The CDR3 runs to 16 residues. The germline V gene has CDR1 LNHDA and CDR2 SQIVND (reference sequence). The CDR3: CASSTTTRQGRNEQFF. The CDR3 DNA follows: TGTGCCAGTAGTACCACCACGCGACAGGGTCGTAATGAGCAGTTCTTC.

V gene TRBV7-2 combines with J gene TRBJ2-1, with D possibly TRBD1 on 6 matching bases. The CDR3 sequence is 15 residues long. The V gene lost 1 base and the J gene lost 0 bases, with 7 bases spanning the gap. CDR1 and CDR2 from the germline V gene are SGHTA and FQGNSA. The CDR3 loop is CASSLVQGSYNEQFF. The DNA of the CDR3 is TGTGCCAGCAGCTTAGTACAGGGCTCCTACAATGAGCAGTTCTTC.

The CDR3 is CASSVALSGGTYNEQFF. As DNA, the CDR3 is TGTGCCAGCAGCGTAGCCTTGAGCGGGGGTACCTACAATGAGCAGTTCTTC. The rearrangement uses TRBV9 and TRBJ2-1, with 8 nucleotides matching TRBD2. The trim removed 0 bases at V and 2 bases at J, leaving 7 bases unmatched. The germline V gene encodes CDR1 SGDLS and CDR2 YYNGEE. There are 17 residues in the CDR3.

V usage is TRBV18 and J usage is TRBJ1-4; D is uncertain. The germline V gene encodes CDR1 KGHSH and CDR2 LQKENI. There are 14 residues in the CDR3. The V end lost 3 bases, the J end lost 8 bases, and 13 bases lay between the germline ends. DNA for the CDR3: TGTGCCAGCTCACCTACGGGTCAAAGCGAAAAACTGTTTTTT. Translating it yields CASSPTGQSEKLFF.

This chain links TRBV3-1 (or the pseudogene TRBV3-2) with TRBJ1-6; possibly TRBD1 for D (6 bases). The CDR3 is 13 amino acids. Trimming removed 8 bases from V and 7 bases from J, with 12 bases in between. From germline, CDR1 is LGHDT and CDR2 YNNKEL (reference sequence). The DNA of the CDR3 is TGTGCCAGCTCAGGGGACGGGAATTCACCCCTCCACTTT. It encodes CASSGDGNSPLHF.

CDR3 in amino acids: CASSYRTVGSPLHF. CDR3 DNA: TGTGCCAGCAGCTACCGGACAGTAGGGTCACCCCTCCACTTT. This chain uses TRBV7-2 with TRBJ1-6; a possible D gene is TRBD1 (6 bases). Germline lookup yields CDR1 SGHTA and CDR2 FQGNSA. The V and J ends lost 4 bases and 10 bases respectively, with 14 bases between them. CDR3 length: 14 residues.

The chain has TRBV5-1 and TRBJ2-2; D not resolved. V lost 2 bases, J lost 7 bases, and 6 bases lay in between. Germline V gene data show CDR1 as SGHRS and CDR2 as YFSETQ. The CDR3 has 12 amino acids. The CDR3: CASSFSNGELFF. CDR3 coding DNA: TGCGCCAGCAGCTTTTCAAACGGGGAGCTGTTTTTT.

This clone was detected only a few times. The chain joins TRBV6-6 to TRBJ1-1; 7 bases agree with TRBD1. After removal of 6 bases from V and 1 base from J, the junction contained 5 bases not matched to a gene. This CDR3 has 14 residues. Germline CDR1 is MNHNY and CDR2 is SVGAGI (reference sequence). DNA of the CDR3: TGTGCCAGCAGCTCGGGACAGACGAACACTGAAGCTTTCTTT. It yields the protein CASSSGQTNTEAFF.